The 19 T cell receptor beta chains presented below share a single source sample, sequenced in a study of blood T cell repertoires in COVID-19. Data came from immunoSEQ multiplex PCR; TCRdb stores just in-frame clones and leaves some out. The sample contains hundreds of thousands of clones, 90% to 95% of which appear only once. Sequenced: peripheral blood. Receptors originate from a woman younger than 35 who had recovered from COVID-19.

This clone showed up just once. The rearrangement links TRBV9 to TRBJ2-1; 12 bases are a match to TRBD2. The V segment lost 3 bases and the J segment 8 bases; nucleotides outside the gene matches: 12. CDR1 SGDLS and CDR2 YYNGEE come from the germline V gene. The CDR3 runs to 17 residues. DNA of the CDR3: TGTGCCAGCAGCGCCCGGACTAGCGGGGAGTTAGCGTATGAGCAGTTCTTC. This sequence encodes CASSARTSGELAYEQFF. Looking up the rest from reference TRBV9 and TRBJ2-1 gives the full variable domain: DSGVTQTPKHLITATGQRVTLRCSPRSGDLSVYWYQQSLDQGLQFLIQYYNGEERAKGNILERFSAQQFPDLHSELNLSSLELGDSALYFCASSARTSGELAYEQFFGPGTRLTVL.

This clone has a single count. The V call is TRBV27, the J call TRBJ2-1, with no clear D. Germline values: CDR1 MNHEY, CDR2 SMNVEV (reference sequence). Trimming stripped 2 bases from V and 8 bases from J, with 4 bases between. The CDR3 loop spans 11 amino acids. The CDR3 DNA is TGTGCCAGCAGTTTAAGAGATGAGCAGTTCTTC. The encoded protein is CASSLRDEQFF.

On this clone: In the same sample, other DNA sequences code for this CDR3. The genes are TRBV7-2 and TRBJ1-6; D may be TRBD1 (5 bases). The CDR3 spans 16 residues. V was shortened by 3 bases and J by 0 bases, with 9 bases between the two germline ends. CDR1 is SGHTA and CDR2 is FQGNSA in the germline V gene. In DNA, the CDR3 is TGTGCCAGCAGCTTTCGACAGAGCTCCTATAATTCACCCCTCCACTTT. Amino acids: CASSFRQSSYNSPLHF. Combining the CDR3 with reference TRBV7-2 and TRBJ1-6 gives the whole variable domain GAGVSQSPSNKVTEKGKDVELRCDPISGHTALYWYRQSLGQGLEFLIYFQGNSAPDKSGLPSDRFSAERTGGSVSTLTIQRTQQEDSAVYLCASSFRQSSYNSPLHFGNGTRLTVT.

This chain joins TRBV11-2 and TRBJ2-1; 7 nucleotides align to TRBD2. The CDR3 sequence is 19 residues long. With 0 bases clipped from V and 7 bases from J, the junction kept 18 bases outside the gene matches. Germline CDR1 and CDR2: SGHAT and FQNNGV. CDR3 in amino acids: CASSLDSWGSGSGVNEQFF. The CDR3 DNA follows: TGTGCCAGCAGCTTAGATTCCTGGGGTAGCGGGTCGGGTGTGAATGAGCAGTTCTTC.

The V call is TRBV6-5, the J call TRBJ2-7; TRBD2 aligns across 7 bases. V lost 7 bases and J lost 7; bases outside the gene matches: 7. This CDR3 has 12 amino acids. Germline assignment: CDR1 MNHEY and CDR2 SVGAGI. This CDR3 is CASTLTSTEQYV. CDR3 bases: TGTGCCAGCACCCTGACTAGCACGGAGCAGTACGTC.

This clone showed up just once. This sequence joins TRBV6-4 and TRBJ2-3, with D perhaps TRBD2 (6 bases). Germline V lookup: CDR1 MRHNA, CDR2 SNTAGT. CDR3 length equals 16 residues. The V end was cut by 7 bases, the J end by 2 bases, with 19 bases between. The DNA of the CDR3 is TGTGCCAGCAACTGCGGGGAGAGCTCTGACACAGATACGCAGTATTTT. Its translation: CASNCGESSDTDTQYF.

The chain uses TRBV7-6 and TRBJ2-3, with 14 bases matching TRBD2. The junction had 8 bases not matched to a gene; V was cut back by 5 bases and J by 4 bases. Germline V gene data show CDR1 as SGHVS and CDR2 as FNYEAQ. This CDR3 spans 17 amino acids. The CDR3 nucleotides are TGTGCCAGCAGCCCACAGACTAGCGGGAGGGCAGCAGATACGCAGTATTTT. Translation gives CASSPQTSGRAADTQYF.

This chain connects TRBV5-4 to TRBJ2-3, with 8 bases identical to TRBD2. V gave up 4 bases and J gave up 3 bases; unmatched junction bases: 7. Germline-derived CDR1 and CDR2 are SGHNT and YYREEE (reference sequence). The CDR3 sequence is 15 residues long. The chain's CDR3 is CASSTWTSTTDTQYF. The CDR3 nucleotides are TGTGCCAGCAGCACATGGACTAGCACAACAGATACGCAGTATTTT. The full variable domain, in which reference TRBV5-4 and TRBJ2-3 provide the parts outside the CDR3, is ETGVTQSPTHLIKTRGQQVTLRCSSQSGHNTVSWYQQALGQGPQFIFQYYREEENGRGNFPPRFSGLQFPNYSSELNVNALELDDSALYLCASSTWTSTTDTQYFGPGTRLTVL.

This sequence joins TRBV10-3 and TRBJ2-7; 9 bases are a match to TRBD2. Germline V CDR1 and CDR2: ENHRY, SYGVKD. This CDR3 spans 16 amino acids. The V gene end was trimmed by 0 bases and the J gene end by 5 bases; junction bases not matched to a gene: 8. The CDR3 region is CAISESRAGGLNEQYV. Here the CDR3 DNA reads TGTGCCATCAGTGAGTCCAGAGCGGGAGGACTCAACGAGCAGTACGTC.

The rearrangement joins TRBV11-2 to TRBJ2-2; 9 nucleotides line up with TRBD2. Germline lookup yields CDR1 SGHAT and CDR2 FQNNGV. V shed 1 base and J 6 bases; nucleotides not matched to a gene: 6. The CDR3 contains 16 residues. The CDR3 here is CASSLGGLAGSGELFF. In nucleotides, the CDR3 is TGTGCCAGCAGCTTAGGCGGGCTAGCGGGGTCCGGGGAGCTGTTTTTT.

The chain links TRBV4-2 to TRBJ1-2, with D uncertain. V gave up 1 base and J gave up 4 bases, with 10 bases separating them. The CDR3 contains 14 residues. Germline loops: CDR1 LGHNA, CDR2 YNFKEQ. The CDR3 nucleotides read TGTGCCAGCAGCCAAGGAGCCGGGTCCTATGGCTACACCTTC. Its translation is CASSQGAGSYGYTF.

This rearrangement joins TRBV10-3 to TRBJ2-6; D is unresolved. The V and J ends lost 3 bases and 0 bases respectively, with 12 bases between them. Germline CDR1 reads ENHRY; CDR2 reads SYGVKD. CDR3 length: 17 residues. Here the CDR3 reads CAISDYKILSGANVLTF. The CDR3 bases are TGTGCCATCAGTGATTACAAAATCCTCTCTGGGGCCAACGTCCTGACTTTC.

The CDR3, as DNA: TGTGCCAGCACTCCGCCCGGTTATGGCTACACCTTC. Amino acid sequence: CASTPPGYGYTF. The rearrangement uses TRBV12-3 or TRBV12-4 and TRBJ1-2; D is unclear. V lost 7 bases, J lost 5 bases, and 11 bases lay in between. The CDR3 sequence is 12 residues long.

CDR3 sequence: CASSLGQGEQPQHF. The CDR3 nucleotides are TGTGCCAGCAGCTTGGGACAGGGAGAGCAGCCCCAGCATTTT. The chain combines TRBV7-8 with TRBJ1-5; 9 bases agree with TRBD1. The ends lost 3 bases at V and 7 bases at J; junction bases unmatched: 4. The germline V gene encodes CDR1 SGHVS and CDR2 FQNEAQ. The CDR3 contains 14 residues.

The gene calls are TRBV9 and TRBJ1-1; weak D call: TRBD1 (6 bases). Germline V gene lookup returns CDR1 SGDLS and CDR2 YYNGEE. The length of the CDR3 is 15 residues. V gave up 3 bases and J gave up 3 bases, with 15 bases separating them. CDR3 in amino acids: CASSAEIRGDTEAFF. DNA for the CDR3: TGTGCCAGCAGCGCCGAGATCAGGGGCGACACTGAAGCTTTCTTT.

This CDR3 reads CASSALGPGDYGYTF. As DNA, the CDR3 is TGTGCCAGCAGTGCATTGGGACCGGGAGACTATGGCTACACCTTC. The chain is built from TRBV2 and TRBJ1-2; D perhaps matches TRBD1 (5 bases). The germline CDR1 and CDR2 sequences are SNHLY and FYNNEI. The CDR3 loop spans 15 amino acids. The V and J ends lost 4 bases and 3 bases respectively, with 15 bases between them. The full variable domain, completed using reference TRBV2 and TRBJ1-2, is EPEVTQTPSHQVTQMGQEVILRCVPISNHLYFYWYRQILGQKVEFLVSFYNNEISEKSEIFDDQFSVERPDGSNFTLKIRSTKLEDSAMYFCASSALGPGDYGYTFGSGTRLTVV.

The rearrangement joins TRBV7-2 to TRBJ2-3; D remains unclear. Germline values: CDR1 SGHTA, CDR2 FQGNSA. CDR3 length equals 14 residues. V shed 0 bases and J shed 5 bases, with 9 bases lying between them. Here the CDR3 DNA reads TGTGCCAGCAGCTTAGCTTTCGTAGAAGATACGCAGTATTTT. Translating gives CASSLAFVEDTQYF.

J is TRBJ1-2 and V is TRBV11-2; 9 bases agree with TRBD1. Trimming at V came to 2 bases and at J to 3 bases, leaving 7 bases not matched to a gene. The germline CDR1 and CDR2 sequences are SGHAT and FQNNGV. The CDR3 has 16 residues. CDR3 protein: CASSLSAGTGYYGYTF. The CDR3 DNA sequence: TGTGCCAGCAGCTTATCCGCCGGGACAGGGTACTATGGCTACACCTTC. The variable domain in full, completed from reference TRBV11-2 and TRBJ1-2, reads EAGVAQSPRYKIIEKRQSVAFWCNPISGHATLYWYQQILGQGPKLLIQFQNNGVVDDSQLPKDRFSAERLKGVDSTLKIQPAKLEDSAVYLCASSLSAGTGYYGYTFGSGTRLTVV.

This clone was seen once. The V and J genes are TRBV9 and TRBJ2-1; 8 bases map to TRBD2. Germline V gene data show CDR1 as SGDLS and CDR2 as YYNGEE. The V gene end was trimmed by 3 bases and the J gene end by 7 bases; junction bases not matched to a gene: 9. The CDR3 length is 15 residues. The CDR3 loop reads CASSAGTSRANEQFF. DNA of the CDR3: TGTGCCAGCAGCGCGGGGACTAGTCGTGCGAATGAGCAGTTCTTC.